The next 14 T cell receptor beta chains were all read from a single sample in a study of blood T cells in healthy people across ages. Primed by a sample-barcoded 5' primer and a J-beta primer mix, a second PCR proceeded for about 6 to 12 cycles. MiXCR, applied by TCRdb to the 5' RACE reads, yields one record per CDR3 protein. The data show over 1,300,000 distinct CDR3 sequences, almost 60% seen once. Sequenced: blood. All receptors derive from a man aged 18 to 30 in good health.

The count of this clonotype is one. The gene calls are TRBV28 and TRBJ2-3; TRBD1 aligns across 8 bases. The length of the CDR3 is 14 residues. Germline V gene data show CDR1 as MDHEN and CDR2 as SYDVKM. V lost 4 bases, J lost 2 bases, and 2 bases stayed unmatched. This chain's CDR3 is CASSWDRLTDTQYF. The CDR3 bases are TGTGCCAGCAGTTGGGACAGGCTCACAGATACGCAGTATTTT.

A note on this clonotype: An end of the junction does not agree with germline; a read error may underlie this. The V and J genes are TRBV11-1 and TRBJ1-1; D is unclear. Germline V gene sequence: CDR1 SGHAT, CDR2 FQDESV (reference sequence). This CDR3 has 11 residues. The CDR3 nucleotides are TGTGTCAGCAGCCATGTCAGTGAAGCTTTCTTT. It codes for CVSSHVSEAFF.

This chain joins TRBV11-2 and TRBJ2-7, with D perhaps matching TRBD1 (5 bases). CDR1 SGHAT and CDR2 FQNNGV come from the germline V gene. V lost 3 bases to trimming and J lost 5 bases, with 17 bases between them. The CDR3 covers 15 residues. The CDR3 loop reads CASSFFILDKNEQYF. Written as DNA, the CDR3 is TGTGCCAGCAGCTTTTTTATTCTGGACAAAAACGAGCAGTACTTC. The complete variable domain, with remaining parts taken from reference TRBV11-2 and TRBJ2-7, reads EAGVAQSPRYKIIEKRQSVAFWCNPISGHATLYWYQQILGQGPKLLIQFQNNGVVDDSQLPKDRFSAERLKGVDSTLKIQPAKLEDSAVYLCASSFFILDKNEQYFGPGTRLTVT.

The chain combines TRBV12-5 with TRBJ1-2; D uncertain. The CDR3 covers 13 residues. V dropped 1 base and J dropped 8 bases, with 11 bases sitting between them. CDR1 LGHNT and CDR2 FRNRAP come from the germline V gene. The CDR3 DNA reads TGTGCTAGTGGTTTGGCCGGGAACCGCGGCTACACCTTC. It codes for CASGLAGNRGYTF. Based on the CDR3 plus reference TRBV12-5 and TRBJ1-2, the full variable domain is DARVTQTPRHKVTEMGQEVTMRCQPILGHNTVFWYRQTMMQGLELLAYFRNRAPLDDSGMPKDRFSAEMPDATLATLKIQPSEPRDSAVYFCASGLAGNRGYTFGSGTRLTVV.

This clonotype showed up just a few times. The rearrangement links TRBV10-3 to TRBJ2-7; D is unresolved. V lost 6 bases to trimming and J lost 4 bases, with 28 bases between them. The CDR3 is made up of 18 amino acids. The germline gives CDR1 ENHRY, CDR2 SYGVKD. This chain's CDR3 is CAIRAGSNPEPSPYEQYF. In DNA, the CDR3 is TGTGCCATCAGAGCTGGCAGTAACCCCGAACCTAGTCCTTACGAGCAGTACTTC.

V usage is TRBV7-2 and J usage is TRBJ2-3; 9 bases are a match to TRBD2. In germline, CDR1 is SGHTA, CDR2 FQGNSA. Unmatched junction bases numbered 4, after V lost 8 bases and J lost 1 base. This CDR3 spans 14 amino acids. The CDR3 region is CASGREGGTDTQYF. The CDR3 DNA follows: TGTGCCAGCGGGCGGGAGGGTGGCACAGATACGCAGTATTTT.

This clonotype has just a few counts. The chain couples TRBV29-1 to TRBJ2-2; 8 bases are shared with TRBD2. In germline, CDR1 is SQVTM, CDR2 ANQGSEA. The ends lost 7 bases at V and 6 bases at J; junction bases unmatched: 1. The CDR3 consists of 11 residues. CDR3 region: CSAGGSGELFF. The CDR3 coding sequence is TGCAGCGCGGGAGGGTCCGGGGAGCTGTTTTTT.

This clonotype was counted a few times. The chain carries TRBV7-9 and TRBJ2-3, with D possibly being TRBD2 (6 bases). CDR3 length: 15 residues. Germline V CDR1 and CDR2: SEHNR, FQNEAQ (reference sequence). Trimming pared 6 bases from V and 1 base from J, leaving 14 bases between. In DNA, the CDR3 is TGTGCCAGCAGTCAATGGAGGGGAGGCACAGATACGCAGTATTTT. It codes for CASSQWRGGTDTQYF.

DNA for the CDR3: TGTGCCAGCAGTTACTCTAGCGGGCTTTATGGCTACACCTTC. Encoded protein: CASSYSSGLYGYTF. The rearrangement joins TRBV6-5 to TRBJ1-2; unclear D gene. Germline V lookup: CDR1 MNHEY, CDR2 SVGAGI. This CDR3 spans 14 amino acids. Between the trimmed V and J ends, which lost 0 bases and 5 bases, there was a span of 10 bases.

The V gene is TRBV7-9, the J gene TRBJ2-7; D gene uncertain. V dropped 5 bases and J dropped 2 bases, with 13 bases sitting between them. Germline CDR1 is SEHNR and CDR2 is FQNEAQ (reference sequence). The CDR3 runs to 14 residues. CDR3 sequence (DNA): TGTGCCAGCAGCCGCGGTGTTTATCCCTACGAGCAGTACTTC. It yields the protein CASSRGVYPYEQYF.

The V gene is TRBV15, the J gene TRBJ2-7; tentative D call: TRBD1 (6 bases). CDR1 is LNHNV and CDR2 is YYDKDF in the germline V gene (reference sequence). V lost 1 base, J lost 4 bases, and 11 bases lay in between. The CDR3 spans 14 residues. The DNA for the CDR3 is TGTGCCACCAGCAGAGCCAACGACAGGTACGAGCAGTACTTC. This translates into CATSRANDRYEQYF. The full variable domain, rest sourced from reference TRBV15 and TRBJ2-7, is DAMVIQNPRYQVTQFGKPVTLSCSQTLNHNVMYWYQQKSSQAPKLLFHYYDKDFNNEADTPDNFQSRRPNTSFCFLDIRSPGLGDTAMYLCATSRANDRYEQYFGPGTRLTVT.

V is TRBV4-1 and J is TRBJ2-7; 10 nucleotides align to TRBD2. Germline V gene lookup returns CDR1 MGHRA and CDR2 YSYEKL. The CDR3 contains 15 residues. V lost 4 bases to trimming and J lost 5 bases; unmatched junction nucleotides: 8. CDR3 DNA sequence: TGCGCCAGCAGCCTTTCTAGCGGGAGTCTCAACGAGCAGTACTTC. This translates into CASSLSSGSLNEQYF.

This clonotype was seen just once. The CDR3 reads CASSILSRPDTQYF. The DNA for the CDR3 is TGTGCCAGCAGCATACTATCCCGGCCAGATACGCAGTATTTT. J is TRBJ2-3 and V is TRBV7-2; no clear D gene. The germline V gene has CDR1 SGHTA and CDR2 FQGNSA. The CDR3 has 14 residues. Deletions cut 5 bases from V and 4 bases from J, with 13 bases between.

The genes are TRBV25-1 and TRBJ2-7; 11 positions match TRBD1. Losses at the gene ends were 2 bases for V and 11 bases for J; bases not matched to a gene: 11. Germline CDR1 MGHDK, CDR2 SYGVNS. CDR3 length: 15 residues. The CDR3 region has the DNA TGTGCCAGCAGTGAAGGGACAGGGGGTCAAGAGACCAAGTACTTC. Its protein is CASSEGTGGQETKYF.